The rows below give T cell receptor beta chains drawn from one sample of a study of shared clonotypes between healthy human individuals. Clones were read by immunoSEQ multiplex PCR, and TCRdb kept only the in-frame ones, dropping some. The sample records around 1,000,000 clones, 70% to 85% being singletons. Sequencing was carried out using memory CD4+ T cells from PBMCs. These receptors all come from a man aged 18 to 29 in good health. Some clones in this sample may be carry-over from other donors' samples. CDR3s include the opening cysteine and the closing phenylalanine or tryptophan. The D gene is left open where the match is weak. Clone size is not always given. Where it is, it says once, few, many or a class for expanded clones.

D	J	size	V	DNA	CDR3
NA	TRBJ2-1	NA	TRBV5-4	TGTGCCAGCAGCCGCCTAGTAGGCTCCTACAATGAGCAGTTCTTC	CASSRLVGSYNEQFF
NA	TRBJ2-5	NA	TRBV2	TGTGCCAGCAGTGGTCTGACTCCCCAAGAGACCCAGTACTTC	CASSGLTPQETQYF
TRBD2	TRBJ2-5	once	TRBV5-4	TGTGCCAGCAGCTCCGGACTAGCGGGAGCAGGAGAGACCCAGTACTTC	CASSSGLAGAGETQYF
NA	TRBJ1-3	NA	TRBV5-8	TGTGCCAGCAGCTTCGCCAGCTTTCTATCTGGAAACACCATATATTTT	CASSFASFLSGNTIYF
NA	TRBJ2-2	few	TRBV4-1	TGCGCCAGCAGCCAAGAAAATGGGCCAGGGTTCACCGGGGAGCTGTTTTTT	CASSQENGPGFTGELFF
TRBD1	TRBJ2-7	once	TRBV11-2	TGTGCCAGCAGTATTCCGGGACAGGGGTTCATAGAGCAGTACTTC	CASSIPGQGFIEQYF
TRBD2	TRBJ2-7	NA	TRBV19	TGTGCCACCCCTCGTCTAGCGGAGTTATACGAGCAGTACTTC	CATPRLAELYEQYF
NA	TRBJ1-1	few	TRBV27	TGTGCCAGCAGTTTGAGTTGGCAGGGAAGAACTGAAGCTTTCTTT	CASSLSWQGRTEAFF
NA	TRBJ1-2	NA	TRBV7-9	TGTGCCAGCAGCTTAACCGGATTTAACTATGGCTACACCTTC	CASSLTGFNYGYTF
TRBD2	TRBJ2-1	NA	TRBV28	TGTGCCAGCACCAGATCTAATAGCGGGAGTGAGCAGTTCTTC	CASTRSNSGSEQFF
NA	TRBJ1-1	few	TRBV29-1	TGCAGCGTTGAATCCCGCGTGAGCCTGAACACTGAAGCTTTCTTT	CSVESRVSLNTEAFF
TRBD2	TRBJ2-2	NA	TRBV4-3	TGCGCCAGCAGCCAAGGGACTAGCGTAGTTTCCACCGGGGAGCTGTTTTTT	CASSQGTSVVSTGELFF
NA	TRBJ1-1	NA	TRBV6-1	TGTGCCAATAGGAAGCGTGGGTCGAACACTGAAGCTTTCTTT	CANRKRGSNTEAFF